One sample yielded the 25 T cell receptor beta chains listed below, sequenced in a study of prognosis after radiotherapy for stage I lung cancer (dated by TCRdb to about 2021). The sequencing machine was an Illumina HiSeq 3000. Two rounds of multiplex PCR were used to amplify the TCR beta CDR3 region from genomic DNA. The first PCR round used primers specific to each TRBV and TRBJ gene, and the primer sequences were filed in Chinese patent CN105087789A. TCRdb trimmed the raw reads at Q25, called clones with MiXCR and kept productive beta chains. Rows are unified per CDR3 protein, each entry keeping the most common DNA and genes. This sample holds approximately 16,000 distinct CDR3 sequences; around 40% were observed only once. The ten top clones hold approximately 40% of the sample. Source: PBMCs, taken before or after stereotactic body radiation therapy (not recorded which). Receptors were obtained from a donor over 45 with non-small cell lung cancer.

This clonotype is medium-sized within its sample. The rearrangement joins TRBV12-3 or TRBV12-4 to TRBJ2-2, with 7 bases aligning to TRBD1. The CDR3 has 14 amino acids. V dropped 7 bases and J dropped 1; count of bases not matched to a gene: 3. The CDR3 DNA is TGTGCCAGCACCCGACAGGGGAACACCGGGGAGCTGTTTTTT. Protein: CASTRQGNTGELFF.

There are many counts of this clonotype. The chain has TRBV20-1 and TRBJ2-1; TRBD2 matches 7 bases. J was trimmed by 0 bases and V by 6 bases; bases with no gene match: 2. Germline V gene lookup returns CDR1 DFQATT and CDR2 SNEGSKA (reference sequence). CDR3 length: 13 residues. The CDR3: CSAGGSSYNEQFF. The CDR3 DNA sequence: TGCAGTGCGGGGGGGAGCTCCTACAATGAGCAGTTCTTC.

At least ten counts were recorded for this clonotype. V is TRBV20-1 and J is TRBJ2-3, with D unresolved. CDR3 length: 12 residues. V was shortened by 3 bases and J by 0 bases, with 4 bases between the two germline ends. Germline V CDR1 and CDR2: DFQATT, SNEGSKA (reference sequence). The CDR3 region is CSASGSTDTQYF. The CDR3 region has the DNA TGCAGTGCTAGCGGTAGCACAGATACGCAGTATTTT.

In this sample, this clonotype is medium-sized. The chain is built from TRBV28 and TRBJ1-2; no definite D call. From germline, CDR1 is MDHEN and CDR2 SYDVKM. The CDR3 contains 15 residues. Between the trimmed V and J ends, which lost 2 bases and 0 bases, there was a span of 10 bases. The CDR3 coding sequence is TGTGCCAGCAGTTTAAGGCCCTATTCTAACTATGGCTACACCTTC. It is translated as CASSLRPYSNYGYTF.

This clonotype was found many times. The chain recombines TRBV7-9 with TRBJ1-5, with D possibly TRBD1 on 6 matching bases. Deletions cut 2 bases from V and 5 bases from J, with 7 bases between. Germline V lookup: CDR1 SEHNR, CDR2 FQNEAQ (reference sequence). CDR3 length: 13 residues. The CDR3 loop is CASSLNRDQPQHF. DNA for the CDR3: TGTGCCAGCAGCTTAAACAGGGATCAGCCCCAGCATTTT.

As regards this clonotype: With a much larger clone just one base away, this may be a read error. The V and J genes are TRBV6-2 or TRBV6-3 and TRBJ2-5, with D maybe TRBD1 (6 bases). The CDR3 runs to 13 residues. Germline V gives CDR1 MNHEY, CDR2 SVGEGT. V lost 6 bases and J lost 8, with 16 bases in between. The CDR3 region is CASSQQGGDTQYF. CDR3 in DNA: TGTGCCAGCAGCCAACAGGGTGGAGATACCCAGTACTTC.

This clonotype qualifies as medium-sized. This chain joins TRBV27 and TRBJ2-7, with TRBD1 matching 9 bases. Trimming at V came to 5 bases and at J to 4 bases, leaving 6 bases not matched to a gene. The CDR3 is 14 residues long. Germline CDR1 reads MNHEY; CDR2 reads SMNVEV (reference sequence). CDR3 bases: TGTGCCAGCAGTATACAGGGGGCAGATTACGAGCAGTACTTC. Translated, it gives CASSIQGADYEQYF.

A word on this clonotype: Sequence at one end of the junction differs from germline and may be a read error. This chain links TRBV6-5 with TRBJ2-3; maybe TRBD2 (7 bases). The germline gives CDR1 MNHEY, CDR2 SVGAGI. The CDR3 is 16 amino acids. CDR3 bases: TGTGCCAGCAGTGAGCTGGGTGGGGGGGCCACAGATACGCTGTATTTT. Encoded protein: CASSELGGGATDTLYF.

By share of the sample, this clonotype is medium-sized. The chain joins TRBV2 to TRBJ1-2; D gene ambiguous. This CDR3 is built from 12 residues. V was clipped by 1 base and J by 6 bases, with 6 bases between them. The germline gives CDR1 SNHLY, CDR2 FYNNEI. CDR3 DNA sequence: TGTGCCAGCAGTGAAGGTTCGGATGGCTACACCTTC. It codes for CASSEGSDGYTF.

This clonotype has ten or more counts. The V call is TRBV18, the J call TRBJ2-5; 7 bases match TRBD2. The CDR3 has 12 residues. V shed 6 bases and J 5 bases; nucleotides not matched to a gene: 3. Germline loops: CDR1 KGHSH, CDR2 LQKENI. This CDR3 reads CASSGGKETQYF. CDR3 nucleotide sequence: TGTGCCAGCTCCGGGGGGAAGGAGACCCAGTACTTC.

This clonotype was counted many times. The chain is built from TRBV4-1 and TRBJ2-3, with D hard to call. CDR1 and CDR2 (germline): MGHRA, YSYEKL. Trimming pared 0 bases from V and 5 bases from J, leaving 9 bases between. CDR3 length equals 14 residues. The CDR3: CASSQEPSVDTQYF. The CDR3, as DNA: TGCGCCAGCAGCCAAGAGCCCAGCGTAGATACGCAGTATTTT.

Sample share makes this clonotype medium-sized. The CDR3 DNA follows: TGTGCCAGCAGCCAATGGTCCTTGACCCCCTACAATGAGCAGTTCTTC. It encodes CASSQWSLTPYNEQFF. The V and J genes are TRBV3-1 and TRBJ2-1; D gene unclear. V gave up 2 bases and J gave up 2 bases, with 13 bases separating them. In germline, CDR1 is LGHDT, CDR2 YNNKEL (reference sequence). The CDR3 extends over 16 amino acids.

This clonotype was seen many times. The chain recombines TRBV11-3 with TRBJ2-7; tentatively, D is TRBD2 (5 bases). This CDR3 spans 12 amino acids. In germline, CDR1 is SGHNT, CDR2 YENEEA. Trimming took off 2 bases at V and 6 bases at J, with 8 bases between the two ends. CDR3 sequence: CASSLRGSEQYF. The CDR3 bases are TGTGCCAGCAGCTTAAGAGGGAGCGAGCAGTACTTC.

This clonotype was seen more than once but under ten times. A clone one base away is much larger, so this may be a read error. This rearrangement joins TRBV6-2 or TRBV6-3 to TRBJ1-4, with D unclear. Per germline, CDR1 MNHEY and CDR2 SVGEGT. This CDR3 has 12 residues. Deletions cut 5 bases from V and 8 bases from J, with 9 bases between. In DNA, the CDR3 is TGTGCCAGCAGTGATGAACGAGAAAAACTGTTTTTT. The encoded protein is CASSDEREKLFF.

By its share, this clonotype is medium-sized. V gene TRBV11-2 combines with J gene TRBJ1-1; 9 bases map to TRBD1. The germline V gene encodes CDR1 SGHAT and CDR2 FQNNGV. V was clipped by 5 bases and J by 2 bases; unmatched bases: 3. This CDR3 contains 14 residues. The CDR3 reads CASSKTGGNTEAFF. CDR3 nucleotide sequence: TGTGCCAGCAGCAAGACAGGGGGTAACACTGAAGCTTTCTTT.

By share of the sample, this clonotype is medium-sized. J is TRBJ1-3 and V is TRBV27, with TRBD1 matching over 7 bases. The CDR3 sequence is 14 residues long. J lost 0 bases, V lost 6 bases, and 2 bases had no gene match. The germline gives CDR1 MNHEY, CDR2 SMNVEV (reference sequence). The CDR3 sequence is CASRRQGSGNTIYF. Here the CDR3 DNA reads TGTGCCAGCAGGAGACAGGGCTCTGGAAACACCATATATTTT.

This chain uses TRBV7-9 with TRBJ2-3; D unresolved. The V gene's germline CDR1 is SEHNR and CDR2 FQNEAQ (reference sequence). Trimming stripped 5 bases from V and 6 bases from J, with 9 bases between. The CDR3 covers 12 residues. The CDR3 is CASSPNADTQYF. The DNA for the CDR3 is TGTGCCAGCAGCCCCAACGCGGATACGCAGTATTTT.

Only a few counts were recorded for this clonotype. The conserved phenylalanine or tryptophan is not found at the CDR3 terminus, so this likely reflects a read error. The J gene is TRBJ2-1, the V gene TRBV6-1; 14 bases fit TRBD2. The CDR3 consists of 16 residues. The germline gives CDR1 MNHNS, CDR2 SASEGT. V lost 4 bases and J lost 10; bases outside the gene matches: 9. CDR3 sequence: CASSGGGLAGGAEQFS. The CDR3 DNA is TGTGCCAGCAGTGGGGGAGGACTAGCGGGGGGAGCAGAGCAGTTCTCC.

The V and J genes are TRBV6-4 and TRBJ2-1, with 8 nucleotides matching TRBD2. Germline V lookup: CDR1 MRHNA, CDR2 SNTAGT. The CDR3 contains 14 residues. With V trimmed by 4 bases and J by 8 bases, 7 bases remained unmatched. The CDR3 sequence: CASSVEIGRDEQFF. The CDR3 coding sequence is TGTGCCAGCAGTGTTGAGATCGGGAGGGATGAGCAGTTCTTC.

CDR3 coding DNA: TGTGCCAGCAACCTAGCGGGAGGGGTATACAATGAGCAGTTCTTC. This sequence encodes CASNLAGGVYNEQFF. This chain links TRBV5-4 with TRBJ2-1, with TRBD2 identical over 12 bases. The germline CDR1 and CDR2 sequences are SGHNT and YYREEE (reference sequence). This CDR3 is built from 15 residues. V shed 6 bases and J 4 bases; nucleotides not matched to a gene: 5.

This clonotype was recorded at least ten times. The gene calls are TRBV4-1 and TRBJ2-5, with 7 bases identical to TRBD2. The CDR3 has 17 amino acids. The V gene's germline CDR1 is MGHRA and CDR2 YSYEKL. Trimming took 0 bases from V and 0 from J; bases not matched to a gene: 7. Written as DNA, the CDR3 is TGCGCCAGCAGCCAAGAAGAGGGACTACCGTACCAAGAGACCCAGTACTTC. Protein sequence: CASSQEEGLPYQETQYF.

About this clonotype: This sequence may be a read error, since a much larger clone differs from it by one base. In nucleotides, the CDR3 is TGCAGTGCTAGAGAAGGTGAAAGCTATAGCAATCAGCCCCAGCATTTT. Translated: CSAREGESYSNQPQHF. The chain uses TRBV20-1 and TRBJ1-5; D remains ambiguous. This CDR3 comprises 16 residues. The germline V gene encodes CDR1 DFQATT and CDR2 SNEGSKA (reference sequence). The ends were cut back, 0 bases at V and 0 bases at J, with 12 bases in the middle.

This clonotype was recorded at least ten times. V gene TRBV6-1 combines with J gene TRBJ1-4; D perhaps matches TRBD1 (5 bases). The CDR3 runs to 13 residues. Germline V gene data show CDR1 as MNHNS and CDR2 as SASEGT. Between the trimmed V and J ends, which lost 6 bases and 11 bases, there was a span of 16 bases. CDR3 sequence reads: CASRQGLERKLFF. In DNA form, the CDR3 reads TGTGCCAGCAGGCAGGGACTCGAACGGAAACTGTTTTTT.

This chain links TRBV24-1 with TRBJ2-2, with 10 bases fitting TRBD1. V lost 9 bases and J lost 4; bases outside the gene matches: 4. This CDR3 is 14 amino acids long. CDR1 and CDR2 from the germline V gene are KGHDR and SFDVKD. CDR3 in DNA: TGTGCCACCGGTTGGGACAGGGGCACCGGGGAGCTGTTTTTT. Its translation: CATGWDRGTGELFF.

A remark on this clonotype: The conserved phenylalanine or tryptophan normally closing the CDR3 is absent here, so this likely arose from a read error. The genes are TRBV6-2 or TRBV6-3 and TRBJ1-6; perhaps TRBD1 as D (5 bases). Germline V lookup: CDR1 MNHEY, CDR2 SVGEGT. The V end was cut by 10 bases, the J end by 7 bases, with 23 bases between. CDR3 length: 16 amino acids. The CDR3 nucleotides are TGTGCCACCCTGCCCGGGGCAACATTCGTGAATTCACCCCTCCACCTT. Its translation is CATLPGATFVNSPLHL.